This T cell receptor beta chain emerged from a study of cytomegalovirus exposure and HLA in healthy donors. Whole-study findings and limits: The study flagged roughly 160 TCR beta chains as cytomegalovirus-associated.

On this clone itself: Its antigen is not known.

CDR3 size: 15 residues. Trimming removed 7 bases from V and 6 bases from J; junction bases left unmatched: 10. CDR1 SNHLY and CDR2 FYNNEI come from the germline V gene. TCRdb's copy holds only in-frame clones and misses some; the assay was immunoSEQ multiplex PCR. There are roughly 75,000 clones in the sample; roughly 94% occur only once, and roughly 3.4% lies in the top ten. The V and J genes are TRBV2 and TRBJ2-1; 9 bases match TRBD2. Sequenced: PBMCs. The source of this sequence is a woman aged 18-35 years in good health and CMV-seropositive. CDR3 residues: CASTEWLAGRNEQFF. The CDR3 nucleotides read TGTGCCAGCACTGAGTGGCTAGCGGGACGCAATGAGCAGTTCTTC. The complete variable domain, with remaining parts taken from reference TRBV2 and TRBJ2-1, reads EPEVTQTPSHQVTQMGQEVILRCVPISNHLYFYWYRQILGQKVEFLVSFYNNEISEKSEIFDDQFSVERPDGSNFTLKIRSTKLEDSAMYFCASTEWLAGRNEQFFGPGTRLTVL.